This T cell receptor beta chain was recorded in a study of cytomegalovirus exposure and HLA in healthy donors. This CDR3 has 15 amino acids. Trimming shortened V by 4 bases and J by 7 bases, and 15 bases separated the two germline ends. Germline assignment: CDR1 SGDLS and CDR2 YYNGEE. The PCR employed 60 Vbeta primers together with 13 Jbeta primers. Source study methods: In a later analysis, of 84 million or so unique beta chains, about 10 million appeared in at least two donors. Clones were sequenced by immunoSEQ multiplex PCR, and TCRdb holds only the in-frame ones, with some missing. V, J and clone size were drawn from that table, and D and trimming were deduced from the DNA. The data hold 130,000 or so clones, with 76% observed a single time.

This TCR came from a man aged 35 to 55 in good health and CMV-seronegative. The sample was PBMCs. The chain employs TRBV9 and TRBJ1-6; TRBD1 might be the D (5 bases). CDR3 protein: CASSPTTGLNSPLHF. CDR3 DNA: TGTGCCAGCAGCCCCACTACAGGTTTGAATTCACCCCTCCACTTT.